This is a list of T cell receptor beta chains from one sample in a study of blood T cell dynamics during melanoma immunotherapy. Assay: immunoSEQ multiplex PCR; the TCRdb copy retains only in-frame clones and omits some. Counted here are approximately 990 clones, about 78% occurring once; the ten biggest clones make up about 15%. The starting material was CD8+ T cells from blood, obtained from a patient treated with checkpoint blockade. The receptor source for this set is a human donor with melanoma. Both conserved end residues are part of each CDR3. The D gene is left open where the match is weak.

d_call	j_call	v_call	cdr3_aa
NA	TRBJ2-3	TRBV30	CAWTSGGGRTDTQYF
NA	TRBJ2-1	TRBV6-1	CASSPTGDNEQFF
TRBD2	TRBJ2-7	TRBV13	CASSLALAGVVEQYF
NA	TRBJ2-3	TRBV19	CATLGPDTQYF
TRBD1	TRBJ1-1	TRBV28	CASSLKSRDRVGNTEAFF
NA	TRBJ1-1	TRBV12-2	CASRLAFGQMNTEAFF
NA	TRBJ2-5	TRBV15	CATSDFGGETQYF
TRBD1	TRBJ1-1	TRBV4-1	CASSQDPPDRAPNTEAFF
NA	TRBJ2-7	TRBV6-1	CASSEMGGTSYEQYF
TRBD2	TRBJ2-1	TRBV5-8	CASSLAPGLAASSYNEQFF
TRBD2	TRBJ2-5	TRBV4-2	CASSQEGPRVAGEGETQYF
TRBD2	TRBJ2-1	TRBV4-1	CASSQGFLAGGSNEQFF
NA	TRBJ2-3	TRBV6-5	CASRAQASTDTQYF
NA	TRBJ1-1	TRBV28	CASSFLAGSGSEAFF
NA	TRBJ2-7	TRBV7-2	CASSLSFPGVDEQYF
NA	TRBJ2-7	TRBV14	CASRSVRDYEQYF
NA	TRBJ2-1	TRBV25-1	CASSEGGYSYNEQFF
TRBD2	TRBJ2-7	TRBV5-1	CASSLAWREGQYF
NA	TRBJ1-2	TRBV11-3	CASSSDNPGHGYTF
NA	TRBJ2-7	TRBV29-1	CSVEDRLKGGGLDGYEQYF